This T cell receptor beta chain appears in the sequencing data of a study of T cell changes during pregnancy in multiple sclerosis. Clones were sequenced by immunoSEQ multiplex PCR, and TCRdb holds only the in-frame ones, with some missing. The repertoire includes about 9,000 clones, 87% of them detected once, and about 10% sits in the top ten. J was trimmed by 3 bases and V by 2 bases; bases with no gene match: 6. This CDR3 is built from 16 residues. Germline V gene lookup returns CDR1 SGHTA and CDR2 FQGNSA. Source: CD8+ T cells from peripheral blood mononuclear cells, taken in the first trimester of pregnancy. This sequence originates from a female donor in good health, enrolled as a control in a pregnancy study. The gene calls are TRBV7-2 and TRBJ2-2; TRBD2 agrees at 7 bases. DNA for the CDR3: TGTGCCAGCAGCTTAAGCGGGGTAGTGTACACCGGGGAGCTGTTTTTT. It is translated as CASSLSGVVYTGELFF.